This T cell receptor beta chain was recovered during a study of T-cell reconstitution after alpha-beta-depleted transplantation in children. Unique molecular identifiers were incorporated when the TCRbeta library was constructed. TCRdb reprocessed the PCR reads via MiXCR and lists one record per CDR3 protein. Of around 500,000 distinct CDR3 sequences in the sample, around 12% were seen once. Per the germline V gene, CDR1 is KGHDR and CDR2 is SFDVKD. The CDR3 contains 14 residues. V was shortened by 7 bases and J by 3 bases, with 12 bases between the two germline ends. The rearrangement links TRBV24-1 to TRBJ2-1, with D possibly matching TRBD2 (6 bases). The sample in question was PBMCs from the stem cell graft donor, obtained from the stem cell graft. The clonotype comes from a human donor who donated a stem cell graft to a child with combined immunodeficiency. The CDR3 loop reads CATSGLSDYNEQFF. CDR3 nucleotides: TGTGCCACCAGCGGACTATCCGACTACAATGAGCAGTTCTTC.